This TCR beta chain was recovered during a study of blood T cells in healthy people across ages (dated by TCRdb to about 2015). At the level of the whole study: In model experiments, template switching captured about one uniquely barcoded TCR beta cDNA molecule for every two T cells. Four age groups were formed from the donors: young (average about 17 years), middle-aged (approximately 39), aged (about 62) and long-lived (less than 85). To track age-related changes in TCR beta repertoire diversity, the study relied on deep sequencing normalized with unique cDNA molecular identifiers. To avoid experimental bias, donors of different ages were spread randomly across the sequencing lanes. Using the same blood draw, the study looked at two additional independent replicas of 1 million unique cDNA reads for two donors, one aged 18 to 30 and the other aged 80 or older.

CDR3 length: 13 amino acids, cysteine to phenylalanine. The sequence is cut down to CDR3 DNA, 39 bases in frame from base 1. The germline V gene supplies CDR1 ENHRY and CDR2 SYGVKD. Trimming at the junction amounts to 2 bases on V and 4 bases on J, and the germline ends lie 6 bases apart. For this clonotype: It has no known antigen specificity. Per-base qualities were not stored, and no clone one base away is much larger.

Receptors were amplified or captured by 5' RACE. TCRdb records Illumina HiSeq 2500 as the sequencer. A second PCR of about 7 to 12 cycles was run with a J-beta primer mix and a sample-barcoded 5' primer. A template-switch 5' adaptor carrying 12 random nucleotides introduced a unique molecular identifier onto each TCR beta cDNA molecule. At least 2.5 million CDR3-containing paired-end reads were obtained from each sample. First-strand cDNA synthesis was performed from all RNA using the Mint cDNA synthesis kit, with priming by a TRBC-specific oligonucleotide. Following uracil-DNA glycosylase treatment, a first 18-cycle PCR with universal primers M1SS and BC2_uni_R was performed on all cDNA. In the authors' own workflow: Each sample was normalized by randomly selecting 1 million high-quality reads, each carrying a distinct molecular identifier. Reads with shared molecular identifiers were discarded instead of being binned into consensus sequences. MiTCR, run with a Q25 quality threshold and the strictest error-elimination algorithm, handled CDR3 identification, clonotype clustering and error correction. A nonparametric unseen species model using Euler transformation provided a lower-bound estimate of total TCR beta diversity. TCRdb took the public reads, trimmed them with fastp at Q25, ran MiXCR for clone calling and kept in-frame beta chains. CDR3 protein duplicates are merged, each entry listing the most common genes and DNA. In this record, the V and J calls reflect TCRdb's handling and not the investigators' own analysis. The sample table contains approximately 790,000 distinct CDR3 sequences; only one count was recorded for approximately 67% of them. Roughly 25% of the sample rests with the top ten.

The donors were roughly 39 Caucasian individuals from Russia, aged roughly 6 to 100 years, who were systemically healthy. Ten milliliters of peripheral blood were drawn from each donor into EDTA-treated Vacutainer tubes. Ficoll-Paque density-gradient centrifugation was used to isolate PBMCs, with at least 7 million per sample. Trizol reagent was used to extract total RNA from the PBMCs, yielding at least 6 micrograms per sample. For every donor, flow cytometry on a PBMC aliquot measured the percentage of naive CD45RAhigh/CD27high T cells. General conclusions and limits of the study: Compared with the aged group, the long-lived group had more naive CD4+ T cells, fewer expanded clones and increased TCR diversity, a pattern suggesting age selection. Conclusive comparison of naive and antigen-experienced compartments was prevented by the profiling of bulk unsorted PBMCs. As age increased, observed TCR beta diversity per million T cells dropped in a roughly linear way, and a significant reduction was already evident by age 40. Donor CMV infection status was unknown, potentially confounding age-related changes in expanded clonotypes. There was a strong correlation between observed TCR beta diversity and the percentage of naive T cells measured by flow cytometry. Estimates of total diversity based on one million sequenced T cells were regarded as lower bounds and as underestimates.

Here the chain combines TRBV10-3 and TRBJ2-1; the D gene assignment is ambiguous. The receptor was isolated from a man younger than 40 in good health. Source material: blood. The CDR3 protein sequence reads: CAISETKYNEQFF. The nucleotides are TGTGCCATCAGTGAGACCAAATACAATGAGCAGTTCTTC.